Presented here are 24 T cell receptor beta chains from one specimen sequenced in a study of shared clonotypes between healthy human individuals. Sequenced by immunoSEQ multiplex PCR; TCRdb stores in-frame clones only, minus some. The sample includes roughly 95,000 clones, about 45% of them seen just once. The sequencing sample was made of PBMCs. The receptors here all came from a woman aged 35 to 49 in good health. Some clones in this sample may be carry-over from other donors' samples.

J is TRBJ2-2 and V is TRBV5-4; TRBD1 matches at 8 bases. Trimming at V came to 5 bases and at J to 6 bases, leaving 3 bases not matched to a gene. In germline, CDR1 is SGHNT, CDR2 YYREEE (reference sequence). The CDR3 consists of 13 residues. CDR3 residues: CASRGQAAGELFF. CDR3 DNA: TGTGCCAGCAGGGGACAGGCGGCCGGGGAGCTGTTTTTT.

The sample holds many counts of this clone. V gene TRBV29-1 combines with J gene TRBJ1-4; D ambiguous. V gave up 7 bases and J gave up 5 bases, with 8 bases separating them. Per the germline V gene, CDR1 is SQVTM and CDR2 is ANQGSEA. The CDR3 extends over 11 amino acids. The CDR3 protein is CSGTENEKLFF. In nucleotides, the CDR3 is TGCAGCGGGACGGAGAATGAAAAACTGTTTTTT.

This clone was seen a few times. V is TRBV28 and J is TRBJ2-1; D is ambiguous. Trimming took 6 bases from V and 11 from J, leaving 14 bases between them. Germline V CDR1 and CDR2: MDHEN, SYDVKM. The CDR3 spans 12 residues. CDR3 nucleotides: TGTGCCAGCAGCTACCCCCGGGCCCAGCAGTTCTTC. Its protein is CASSYPRAQQFF.

The chain is built from TRBV5-4 and TRBJ1-2; D is undetermined. CDR3 length: 13 residues. The V end was cut by 2 bases, the J end by 2 bases, with 7 bases between. Per the germline V gene, CDR1 is SGHNT and CDR2 is YYREEE (reference sequence). In nucleotides, the CDR3 is TGTGCCAGCAGCTTTCCAGAGAACTATGGCTACACCTTC. This codes for CASSFPENYGYTF. Based on the CDR3 plus reference TRBV5-4 and TRBJ1-2, the full variable domain is ETGVTQSPTHLIKTRGQQVTLRCSSQSGHNTVSWYQQALGQGPQFIFQYYREEENGRGNFPPRFSGLQFPNYSSELNVNALELDDSALYLCASSFPENYGYTFGSGTRLTVV.

Only a few counts were recorded for this clone. The chain has TRBV30 and TRBJ1-5; no firm D call. Deletions cut 2 bases from V and 5 bases from J, with 10 bases between. This CDR3 is 13 amino acids long. The V gene's germline CDR1 is GTSNPN and CDR2 SVGIG (reference sequence). CDR3: CAWSLFRDQPQHF. CDR3 DNA sequence: TGTGCCTGGAGTCTGTTCCGGGATCAGCCCCAGCATTTT.

This clone was counted between two and nine times. The chain has TRBV6-1 and TRBJ1-5; D may be TRBD1 (6 bases). The germline CDR1 and CDR2 sequences are MNHNS and SASEGT. V was cut by 6 bases and J by 5 bases, with 11 bases left in between. This CDR3 contains 13 residues. The CDR3 loop reads CASRWTADQPQHF. The CDR3 coding sequence is TGTGCCAGCAGGTGGACAGCGGATCAGCCCCAGCATTTT.

The J gene is TRBJ2-7, the V gene TRBV4-3; D might be TRBD1 (6 bases). The germline gives CDR1 LGHNA, CDR2 YSLEER. CDR3 size: 16 residues. Deletions cut 1 base from V and 4 bases from J, with 17 bases between. The DNA of the CDR3 is TGCGCCAGCAGCCAAGCTTTCGCGGACAGAGGATACGAGCAGTACTTC. Encoded protein: CASSQAFADRGYEQYF.

This clone was counted a few times. CDR3 sequence: CASRSREPQHF. The CDR3 DNA reads as TGTGCCAGCAGATCCAGGGAGCCCCAGCATTTT. This chain connects TRBV14 to TRBJ1-5; TRBD1 is a possible D gene (5 bases). Germline V CDR1 and CDR2: SGHDN, FVKESK. Trimming removed 6 bases from V and 8 bases from J, with 8 bases in between. The CDR3 runs to 11 residues.

This clone was counted a few times. The V and J genes are TRBV30 and TRBJ1-2; TRBD1 matches at 7 bases. The CDR3 has 14 residues. J was trimmed by 3 bases and V by 2 bases; bases with no gene match: 6. Per germline, CDR1 GTSNPN and CDR2 SVGIG (reference sequence). The CDR3 region has the DNA TGTGCCTGGAGTACGGGACAGACCTACTATGGCTACACCTTC. Amino acid sequence: CAWSTGQTYYGYTF.

This chain connects TRBV9 to TRBJ1-2; 10 positions match TRBD1. CDR3 length: 15 amino acids. After removal of 3 bases from V and 2 bases from J, the junction contained 4 bases not matched to a gene. Germline V gene data show CDR1 as SGDLS and CDR2 as YYNGEE. CDR3 in amino acids: CASSATGGANYGYTF. CDR3 DNA: TGTGCCAGCAGCGCGACAGGGGGCGCGAACTATGGCTACACCTTC.

This clone has at least ten counts. The V and J genes are TRBV25-1 and TRBJ1-6; 7 positions agree with TRBD1. Germline values: CDR1 MGHDK, CDR2 SYGVNS. The CDR3 is made up of 15 amino acids. With 1 base clipped from V and 8 bases from J, the junction kept 5 bases outside the gene matches. The CDR3 here is CASSELGGAYSPLHF. CDR3 sequence (DNA): TGTGCCAGCAGTGAATTAGGGGGCGCATATTCACCCCTCCACTTT.

The V gene is TRBV7-2, the J gene TRBJ1-1; D gene uncertain. Germline V gene data show CDR1 as SGHTA and CDR2 as FQGNSA. The CDR3 contains 13 residues. V lost 6 bases and J lost 4, with 12 bases in between. The CDR3 nucleotides are TGTGCCAGCAGATCCGGGTCCCCCACTGAAGCTTTCTTT. This codes for CASRSGSPTEAFF.

The chain is built from TRBV29-1 and TRBJ1-3; possibly TRBD1 for D (5 bases). The V end was cut by 1 base, the J end by 4 bases, with 8 bases between. This CDR3 has 13 amino acids. Germline loops: CDR1 SQVTM, CDR2 ANQGSEA. CDR3 nucleotides: TGCAGCGTTGAAGTGACAGTAGGAAACACCATATATTTT. Translated: CSVEVTVGNTIYF.

This clone appeared a few times. The chain combines TRBV7-9 with TRBJ2-3; D unresolved. CDR1 SEHNR and CDR2 FQNEAQ come from the germline V gene (reference sequence). The CDR3 is 16 residues long. Trimming removed 0 bases at V and 6 bases at J, with 16 bases between. The CDR3, as DNA: TGTGCCAGCAGCTTAGCGGGTGGGGTGAGAACGGATACGCAGTATTTT. Amino acid sequence: CASSLAGGVRTDTQYF.

This chain links TRBV6-6 with TRBJ1-1; 9 bases fit TRBD1. The CDR3 is made up of 13 amino acids. Trimming took 6 bases from V and 6 from J; bases not matched to a gene: 5. CDR1 is MNHNY, CDR2 SVGAGI, per germline (reference sequence). CDR3 protein: CASSRQGGSEAFF. Written as DNA, the CDR3 is TGTGCCAGCAGCAGACAGGGGGGGTCTGAAGCTTTCTTT.

The CDR3 protein is CASSEQRDRGYF. CDR3 sequence (DNA): TGTGCCAGCAGTGAACAGCGTGACAGGGGGTACTTC. The chain joins TRBV2 to TRBJ2-5; 8 positions agree with TRBD1. The CDR3 runs to 12 residues. Per the germline V gene, CDR1 is SNHLY and CDR2 is FYNNEI. V trimming: 2 bases; J trimming: 13 bases; junction bases outside the gene matches: 6.

The CDR3 here is CASSAGRGQETQYF. CDR3 DNA: TGTGCCAGCAGCGCGGGGCGGGGCCAAGAGACCCAGTACTTC. This chain joins TRBV9 and TRBJ2-5; a weak D match, TRBD2 (6 bases). Looked up from germline, CDR1 is SGDLS and CDR2 is YYNGEE. Deletions cut 3 bases from V and 1 base from J, with 10 bases between. The CDR3 extends over 14 amino acids.

This clone was counted a single time. The genes are TRBV30 and TRBJ2-7; no clear D gene. The CDR3 runs 15 residues. Trimming left V 3 bases short and J 0 bases short, with 15 bases between. Per germline, CDR1 GTSNPN and CDR2 SVGIG (reference sequence). This chain's CDR3 is CAWSALRSSSYEQYF. The CDR3 DNA is TGTGCCTGGAGCGCCCTCAGGTCATCCTCCTACGAGCAGTACTTC.

The sample holds a few counts of this clone. V usage is TRBV28 and J usage is TRBJ2-7; 11 bases line up with TRBD1. Germline loops: CDR1 MDHEN, CDR2 SYDVKM. The CDR3 loop spans 18 amino acids. The V gene end was trimmed by 6 bases and the J gene end by 0 bases; junction bases not matched to a gene: 13. DNA of the CDR3: TGTGCCAGCAGATGGACAGGGGGCGCGGCTAGCAGCTCCTACGAGCAGTACTTC. It encodes CASRWTGGAASSSYEQYF.

The genes are TRBV10-3 and TRBJ1-2, with TRBD1 identical over 8 bases. V lost 6 bases and J lost 5; bases outside the gene matches: 5. The germline CDR1 and CDR2 sequences are ENHRY and SYGVKD. This CDR3 is built from 13 residues. The CDR3 region is CAISRGTGYGYTF. In DNA, the CDR3 is TGTGCCATCAGCCGCGGGACAGGATATGGCTACACCTTC.

This sequence joins TRBV7-2 and TRBJ2-7; 9 bases align to TRBD2. V gave up 8 bases and J gave up 6 bases; unmatched junction bases: 8. The length of the CDR3 is 13 residues. Germline V gene sequence: CDR1 SGHTA, CDR2 FQGNSA. CDR3 nucleotides: TGTGCCAGCGGCGGGAGGGCCATCAGCGAGCAGTACTTC. Translating it yields CASGGRAISEQYF.

This clone appeared a few times. CDR3 DNA sequence: TGCAGCGTTGGGGGACAGGCCCACCAAGAGACCCAGTACTTC. The encoded protein is CSVGGQAHQETQYF. The chain is built from TRBV29-1 and TRBJ2-5; 8 nucleotides align to TRBD1. The germline CDR1 and CDR2 sequences are SQVTM and ANQGSEA. V trimming: 4 bases; J trimming: 0 bases; junction bases outside the gene matches: 4. The CDR3 is 14 residues long.

The V call is TRBV4-1, the J call TRBJ2-5; TRBD1 aligns across 7 bases. After removal of 3 bases from V and 2 bases from J, the junction contained 6 bases not matched to a gene. Germline assignment: CDR1 MGHRA and CDR2 YSYEKL. This CDR3 is built from 15 residues. CDR3 coding DNA: TGCGCCAGCAGCCAGACAGGGTGGGGACAAGAGACCCAGTACTTC. This translates into CASSQTGWGQETQYF.

There are a few counts of this clone. The rearrangement uses TRBV5-1 and TRBJ2-7, with a tentative D call TRBD2 (6 bases). Germline V CDR1 and CDR2: SGHRS, YFSETQ. V was pared by 0 bases and J by 3 bases, with 10 bases between. The CDR3 totals 14 residues. For the CDR3, the DNA is TGCGCCAGCAGCTTGGGCGGGACCATCTACGAGCAGTACTTC. It is translated as CASSLGGTIYEQYF.